The 4 T cell receptor beta chains given below trace back to one sample, sequenced in a study of blood T cell repertoires in COVID-19. Produced via immunoSEQ multiplex PCR; TCRdb's table is partial and in-frame only. The sample holds tens of thousands of clones, roughly 88% seen once. Sequencing was carried out using peripheral blood. The receptors originated from a man aged 70 or older with acute or convalescent COVID-19.

The chain joins TRBV28 to TRBJ2-7; 10 positions match TRBD1. This CDR3 has 16 residues. Germline V gene sequence: CDR1 MDHEN, CDR2 SYDVKM. After removal of 6 bases from V and 4 bases from J, the junction contained 12 bases not matched to a gene. The CDR3 sequence is CASRGMGQGLGYEQYF. The CDR3 nucleotides read TGTGCCAGCAGGGGCATGGGACAGGGGTTAGGGTACGAGCAGTACTTC.

This chain links TRBV14 with TRBJ1-3; D unresolved. The V gene's germline CDR1 is SGHDN and CDR2 FVKESK. This CDR3 has 12 residues. V was clipped by 2 bases and J by 14 bases, with 13 bases between them. Here the CDR3 reads CASSQRLPVVYF. CDR3 nucleotide sequence: TGTGCCAGCAGCCAAAGACTCCCAGTCGTATATTTT.

This clone was seen once. The chain is built from TRBV3-1 (or the pseudogene TRBV3-2) and TRBJ1-5; 8 nucleotides align to TRBD1. This CDR3 spans 16 amino acids. Germline trimming cut 0 bases from V and 1 base from J; bases unmatched to any gene: 2. Germline V CDR1 and CDR2: LGHDT, YNNKEL (reference sequence). The CDR3: CASSQDPGGSNQPQHF. CDR3 coding DNA: TGTGCCAGCAGCCAAGATCCAGGGGGCAGCAATCAGCCCCAGCATTTT.

This chain connects TRBV3-1 (or the pseudogene TRBV3-2) to TRBJ1-3; 7 nucleotides agree with TRBD1. Germline assignment: CDR1 LGHDT and CDR2 YNNKEL (reference sequence). Unmatched junction bases numbered 5, after V lost 3 bases and J lost 0 bases. The CDR3 extends over 16 amino acids. DNA of the CDR3: TGTGCCAGCAGCCATACAGGGACAGACTCTGGAAACACCATATATTTT. Translated: CASSHTGTDSGNTIYF.